The 6 T cell receptor beta chains given below trace back to one sample, sequenced in a study of PD-L1 blockade in urothelial cancer. The assay was immunoSEQ multiplex PCR, and TCRdb's table has in-frame clones only and misses some. The sample includes tens of thousands of clones, around 88% of them seen just once. The sample was PBMCs, taken around atezolizumab (anti-PD-L1) treatment. All receptors come from a man between 60 and 75 years old with urothelial cancer.

V gene TRBV27 combines with J gene TRBJ1-6, with TRBD1 as a possible D gene (6 bases). The length of the CDR3 is 16 residues. Trimming took 5 bases from V and 0 from J, leaving 11 bases between them. Per the germline V gene, CDR1 is MNHEY and CDR2 is SMNVEV (reference sequence). This CDR3 reads CASSNTGSSYNSPLHF. In DNA, the CDR3 is TGTGCCAGCAGTAACACAGGGAGCTCCTATAATTCACCCCTCCACTTT.

V gene TRBV5-1 combines with J gene TRBJ1-1; D gene uncertain. Germline V gene sequence: CDR1 SGHRS, CDR2 YFSETQ. V shed 1 base and J shed 6 bases, with 10 bases lying between them. The CDR3 has 13 amino acids. The CDR3: CASSLSSRAEAFF. CDR3 DNA: TGCGCCAGCAGCTTGAGTTCGAGGGCTGAAGCTTTCTTT. The complete variable domain, with remaining parts taken from reference TRBV5-1 and TRBJ1-1, reads KAGVTQTPRYLIKTRGQQVTLSCSPISGHRSVSWYQQTPGQGLQFLFEYFSETQRNKGNFPGRFSGRQFSNSRSEMNVSTLELGDSALYLCASSLSSRAEAFFGQGTRLTVV.

The rearrangement joins TRBV7-9 to TRBJ2-1; D is undetermined. Trimming removed 5 bases from V and 5 bases from J, with 16 bases in between. From germline, CDR1 is SEHNR and CDR2 FQNEAQ (reference sequence). This CDR3 has 15 residues. The CDR3 region is CASSRYSGHNNEQFF. In DNA, the CDR3 is TGTGCCAGCAGCCGTTATTCGGGTCACAACAATGAGCAGTTCTTC.

The rearrangement links TRBV9 to TRBJ2-1; TRBD2 matches at 10 bases. CDR1 and CDR2 (germline): SGDLS, YYNGEE. This CDR3 has 17 residues. V trimming: 3 bases; J trimming: 0 bases; junction bases outside the gene matches: 6. The DNA for the CDR3 is TGTGCCAGCAGCGACCCAGCTAGCGGGAGCTCCTACAATGAGCAGTTCTTC. Its protein is CASSDPASGSSYNEQFF.

The chain is built from TRBV6-1 and TRBJ1-2; 8 nucleotides line up with TRBD1. CDR3 length equals 14 residues. CDR1 is MNHNS, CDR2 SASEGT, per germline. With V trimmed by 1 base and J by 7 bases, 5 bases remained unmatched. The chain's CDR3 is CASSEVDRVAGYTF. The CDR3 DNA follows: TGTGCCAGCAGTGAAGTGGACAGGGTAGCTGGCTACACCTTC.

DNA of the CDR3: TGTGCCAGCTCATCTCGGACAGGTTTGAACACTGAAGCTTTCTTT. It yields the protein CASSSRTGLNTEAFF. V and J are TRBV18 and TRBJ1-1; 7 nucleotides match TRBD1. Germline lookup yields CDR1 KGHSH and CDR2 LQKENI. V was pared by 5 bases and J by 0 bases, with 6 bases of the junction left unmatched. The CDR3 length is 15 residues.